The following is a TCR beta chain sequence with its context. Its specificity is unknown. The authors made TCR beta libraries by quantitative 5'-RACE with molecular barcodes. One entry per CDR3 protein results from TCRdb running MiXCR on the 5' RACE reads. The sample has about 340,000 distinct CDR3 sequences, more than 20% seen once. This sample is part of a study of CD8 T cells in ankylosing spondylitis. General study findings and limits: Earlier work had already found some motif variants in reactive arthritis synovial fluid and blood.

CDR1 and CDR2 (germline): MGHRA, YSYEKL. J was trimmed by 7 bases and V by 1 base; bases with no gene match: 25. The CDR3 sequence is 21 residues long. The sample taken for sequencing was blood, either unsorted or a sorted T cell fraction (not recorded which). This sequence originates from a male donor with ankylosing spondylitis or in good health (not recorded which). The genes are TRBV4-1 and TRBJ2-7; TRBD2 matches 10 bases. The CDR3 is CASSQVGRLASGGWTLGEQYF. In nucleotides, the CDR3 is TGCGCCAGCAGCCAAGTTGGGCGCTTGGCTAGCGGGGGTTGGACCCTTGGGGAGCAGTACTTC.